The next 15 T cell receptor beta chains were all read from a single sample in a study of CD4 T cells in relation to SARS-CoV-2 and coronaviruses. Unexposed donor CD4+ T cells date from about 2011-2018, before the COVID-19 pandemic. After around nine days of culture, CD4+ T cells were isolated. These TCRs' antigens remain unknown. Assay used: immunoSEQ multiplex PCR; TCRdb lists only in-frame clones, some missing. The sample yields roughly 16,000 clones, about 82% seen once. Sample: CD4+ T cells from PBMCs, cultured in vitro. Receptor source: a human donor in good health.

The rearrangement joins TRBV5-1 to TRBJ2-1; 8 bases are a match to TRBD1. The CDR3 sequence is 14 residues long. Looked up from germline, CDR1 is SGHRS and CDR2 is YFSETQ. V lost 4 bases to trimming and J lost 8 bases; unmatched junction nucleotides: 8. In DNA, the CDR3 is TGCGCCAGCAGCACCCTGACAGGGGATTATGAGCAGTTCTTC. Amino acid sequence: CASSTLTGDYEQFF.

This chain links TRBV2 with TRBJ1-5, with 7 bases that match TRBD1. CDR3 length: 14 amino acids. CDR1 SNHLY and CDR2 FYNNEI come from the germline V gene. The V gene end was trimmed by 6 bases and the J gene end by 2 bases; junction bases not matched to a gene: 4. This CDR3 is CASSDRDGNQPQHF. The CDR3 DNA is TGTGCCAGCAGCGACAGGGATGGCAATCAGCCCCAGCATTTT.

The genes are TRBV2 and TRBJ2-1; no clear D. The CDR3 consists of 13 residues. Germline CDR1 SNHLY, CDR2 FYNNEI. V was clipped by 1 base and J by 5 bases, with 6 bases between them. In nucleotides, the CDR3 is TGTGCCAGCAGTGAAGAACAGCACAATGAGCAGTTCTTC. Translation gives CASSEEQHNEQFF.

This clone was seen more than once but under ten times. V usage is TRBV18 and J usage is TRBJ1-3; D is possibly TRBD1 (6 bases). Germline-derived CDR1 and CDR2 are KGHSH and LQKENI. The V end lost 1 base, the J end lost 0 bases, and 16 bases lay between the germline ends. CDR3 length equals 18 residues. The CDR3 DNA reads TGTGCCAGCTCACCACAAGCACAGGGTGTGAGCTCTGGAAACACCATATATTTT. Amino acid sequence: CASSPQAQGVSSGNTIYF.

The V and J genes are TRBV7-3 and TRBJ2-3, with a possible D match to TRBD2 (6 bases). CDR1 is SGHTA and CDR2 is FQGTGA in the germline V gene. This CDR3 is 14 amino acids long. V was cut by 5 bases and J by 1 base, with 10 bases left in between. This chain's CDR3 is CASSTGEGTDTQYF. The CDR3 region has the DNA TGTGCCAGCAGCACCGGGGAGGGCACAGATACGCAGTATTTT.

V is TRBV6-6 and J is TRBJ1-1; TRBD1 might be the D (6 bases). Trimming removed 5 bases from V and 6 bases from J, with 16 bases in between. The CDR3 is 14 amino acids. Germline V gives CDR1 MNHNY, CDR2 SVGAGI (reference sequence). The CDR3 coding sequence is TGTGCCAGCAGTAAACCGGGGGCAGCACCTGAAGCTTTCTTT. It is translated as CASSKPGAAPEAFF.

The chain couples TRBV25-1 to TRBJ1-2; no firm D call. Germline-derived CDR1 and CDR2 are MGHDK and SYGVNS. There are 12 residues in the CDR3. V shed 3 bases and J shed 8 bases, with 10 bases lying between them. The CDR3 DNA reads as TGTGCCAGCAGTGATCGTGGGGAGGGCTACACCTTC. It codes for CASSDRGEGYTF.

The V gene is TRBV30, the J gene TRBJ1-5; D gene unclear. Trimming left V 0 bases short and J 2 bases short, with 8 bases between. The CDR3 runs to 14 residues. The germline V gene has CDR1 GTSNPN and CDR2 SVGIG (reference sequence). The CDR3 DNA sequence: TGTGCCTGGAGTGTACTGGAGGGCAATCAGCCCCAGCATTTT. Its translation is CAWSVLEGNQPQHF.

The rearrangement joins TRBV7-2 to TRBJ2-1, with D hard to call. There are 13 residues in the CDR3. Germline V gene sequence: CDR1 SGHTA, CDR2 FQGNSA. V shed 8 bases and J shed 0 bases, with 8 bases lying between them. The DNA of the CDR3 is TGTGCCAGCGTCCTAAGCTCCTACAATGAGCAGTTCTTC. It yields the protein CASVLSSYNEQFF.

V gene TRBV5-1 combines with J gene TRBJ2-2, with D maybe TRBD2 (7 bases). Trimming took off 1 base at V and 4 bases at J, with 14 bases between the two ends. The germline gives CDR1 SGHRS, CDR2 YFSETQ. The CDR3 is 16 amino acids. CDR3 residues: CASSLSTRGRTGELFF. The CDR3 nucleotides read TGCGCCAGCAGCTTGTCAACGCGGGGGCGCACCGGGGAGCTGTTTTTT.

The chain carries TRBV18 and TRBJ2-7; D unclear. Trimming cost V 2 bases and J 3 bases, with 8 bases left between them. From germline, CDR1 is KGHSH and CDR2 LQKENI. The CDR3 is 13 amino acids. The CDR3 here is CASSPATHYEQYF. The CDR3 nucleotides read TGTGCCAGCTCACCAGCGACCCACTACGAGCAGTACTTC.

The CDR3 loop reads CASSNLGTGSSTEAFF. In DNA, the CDR3 is TGCGCCAGCAGCAATCTGGGGACAGGGTCGAGCACTGAAGCTTTCTTT. The chain carries TRBV5-1 and TRBJ1-1; 9 nucleotides agree with TRBD1. After removal of 4 bases from V and 4 bases from J, the junction contained 11 bases not matched to a gene. The CDR3 covers 16 residues. The germline V gene has CDR1 SGHRS and CDR2 YFSETQ.

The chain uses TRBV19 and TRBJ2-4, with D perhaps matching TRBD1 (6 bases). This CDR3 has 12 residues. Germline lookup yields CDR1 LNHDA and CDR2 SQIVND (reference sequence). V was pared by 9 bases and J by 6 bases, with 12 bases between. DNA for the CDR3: TGTGCCAGCTCCGGGACACTAAACATTCAGTACTTC. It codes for CASSGTLNIQYF.

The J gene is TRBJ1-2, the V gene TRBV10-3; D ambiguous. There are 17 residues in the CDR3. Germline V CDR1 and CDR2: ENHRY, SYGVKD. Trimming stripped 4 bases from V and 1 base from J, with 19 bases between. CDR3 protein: CAISGFQLGINNYGYTF. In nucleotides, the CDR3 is TGTGCCATCAGTGGTTTTCAATTGGGAATAAATAACTATGGCTACACCTTC.

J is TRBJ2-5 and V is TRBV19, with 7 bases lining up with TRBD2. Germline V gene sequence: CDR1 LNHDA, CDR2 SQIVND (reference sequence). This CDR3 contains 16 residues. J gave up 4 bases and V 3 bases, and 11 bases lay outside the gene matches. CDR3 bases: TGTGCCAGTAGTATTGCAGTGGGAGGGCGTCGAGAGACCCAGTACTTC. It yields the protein CASSIAVGGRRETQYF.